This T cell receptor (beta chain) is from a study of blood T cells in healthy people across ages. A second roughly 7 to 11 cycle PCR used barcoded and J-beta primers. In TCRdb, the 5' RACE reads were re-called with MiXCR into one record per CDR3 protein. The table has nearly 1 million distinct CDR3 sequences, approximately 50% seen once. CDR1 is KGHSH and CDR2 is LQKENI in the germline V gene. The CDR3 is 14 amino acids. V was shortened by 3 bases and J by 10 bases, with 15 bases between the two germline ends. Remarks on this clonotype: No antigen is known for it.

Study-wide results and limits: Roughly linear age-related decline in beta diversity appeared, significant by age 40.

The rearrangement links TRBV18 to TRBJ1-4; D gene ambiguous. Sequencing was done on a sample of blood. This receptor was taken from a woman in her fifties or sixties in good health. CDR3 protein: CASSPPIWGGKLFF. For the CDR3, the DNA is TGTGCCAGCTCACCGCCGATCTGGGGAGGAAAACTGTTTTTT.